A single sample gave rise to the 28 T cell receptor beta chains below, sequenced in a study of cytomegalovirus exposure and HLA in healthy donors. It was with 60 Vbeta and 13 Jbeta primers that the PCR ran. The method was immunoSEQ multiplex PCR; TCRdb's version includes in-frame clones alone and lacks a portion of them. The table lists roughly 100,000 clones, over 65% of them singletons. The sequenced material came from PBMCs. Source of these receptors: a man aged 35-49 years in good health and CMV-seropositive.

Only a few counts were recorded for this clone. The chain is built from TRBV28 and TRBJ1-1, with D uncertain. Germline V lookup: CDR1 MDHEN, CDR2 SYDVKM. The CDR3 sequence is 11 residues long. V gave up 5 bases and J gave up 4 bases, with 5 bases separating them. CDR3 in amino acids: CASSLRTEAFF. As DNA, the CDR3 is TGTGCCAGCAGTCTCCGCACTGAAGCTTTCTTT.

This chain joins TRBV29-1 and TRBJ1-4, with a tentative D call TRBD1 (5 bases). The CDR3 is 12 amino acids. The germline gives CDR1 SQVTM, CDR2 ANQGSEA. The ends were cut back, 4 bases at V and 8 bases at J, with 11 bases in the middle. CDR3 region: CSVVLGGEKLFF. The CDR3, as DNA: TGCAGCGTTGTCCTCGGGGGGGAAAAACTGTTTTTT.

The rearrangement links TRBV19 to TRBJ1-2; TRBD1 aligns across 7 bases. Trimming cost V 8 bases and J 8 bases; bases outside gene matches: 11. The germline V gene encodes CDR1 LNHDA and CDR2 SQIVND (reference sequence). The CDR3 totals 13 residues. The CDR3 loop reads CASGRQGTGGYTF. DNA for the CDR3: TGTGCCAGTGGTAGACAGGGAACGGGAGGCTACACCTTC.

The chain combines TRBV5-1 with TRBJ2-1; TRBD2 matches 11 bases. The CDR3 spans 16 residues. V lost 2 bases to trimming and J lost 9 bases; unmatched junction nucleotides: 10. The germline CDR1 and CDR2 sequences are SGHRS and YFSETQ. In DNA, the CDR3 is TGCGCCAGCAGCTTTATAGCGGGAGGGCCCGGCGGTGAGCAGTTCTTC. The encoded protein is CASSFIAGGPGGEQFF.

The chain links TRBV11-2 to TRBJ1-6, with a possible D match to TRBD1 (5 bases). The CDR3 is 13 residues long. Trimming left V 3 bases short and J 12 bases short, with 12 bases between. Germline V CDR1 and CDR2: SGHAT, FQNNGV. The CDR3 nucleotides read TGTGCCAGCAGCTTGACGGGGGATGGACCCCTCCACTTT. Translation: CASSLTGDGPLHF.

CDR3 DNA sequence: TGTGCCAGCAGTTTTTTGGGGCAGGGGACCTACGAGCAGTACTTC. Protein sequence: CASSFLGQGTYEQYF. The chain combines TRBV27 with TRBJ2-7; maybe TRBD1 (6 bases). CDR1 and CDR2 from the germline V gene are MNHEY and SMNVEV (reference sequence). This CDR3 region has 15 residues. V lost 3 bases, J lost 2 bases, and 14 bases lay in between.

Only a few counts were recorded for this clone. This chain joins TRBV7-3 and TRBJ2-7, with 11 bases identical to TRBD1. The J segment lost 3 bases and the V segment lost 4 bases, leaving 8 bases of the junction unmatched. This CDR3 comprises 16 residues. Germline assignment: CDR1 SGHTA and CDR2 FQGTGA. The CDR3 DNA sequence: TGTGCCAGCAGCTGGGGACAGGGGGAAAAAGACTACGAGCAGTACTTC. Translation: CASSWGQGEKDYEQYF.

The V and J genes are TRBV7-3 and TRBJ2-7; D possibly corresponds to TRBD2 (6 bases). The V end lost 2 bases, the J end lost 5 bases, and 13 bases lay between the germline ends. CDR1 SGHTA and CDR2 FQGTGA come from the germline V gene. CDR3 length: 14 amino acids. In DNA form, the CDR3 reads TGTGCCAGCAGCTTAGTGGGAGGCGTGAACGAGCAGTACTTC. Its translation is CASSLVGGVNEQYF.

This clone was seen a few times. The genes are TRBV7-2 and TRBJ2-2; 12 positions match TRBD2. J lost 7 bases, V lost 1 base, and 4 bases had no gene match. This CDR3 comprises 16 residues. CDR1 is SGHTA, CDR2 FQGNSA, per germline. The CDR3, as DNA: TGTGCCAGCAGCTTAGTTTCTAGCGGGGGGGTCGGGGAGCTGTTTTTT. It encodes CASSLVSSGGVGELFF.

The CDR3 loop reads CASTFEASGGLETQYF. CDR3 sequence (DNA): TGTGCCAGCACCTTCGAGGCTAGCGGGGGGTTAGAGACCCAGTACTTC. V usage is TRBV6-6 and J usage is TRBJ2-5; 11 bases align to TRBD2. The CDR3 has 16 amino acids. Germline V CDR1 and CDR2: MNHNY, SVGAGI (reference sequence). J was trimmed by 4 bases and V by 7 bases; bases with no gene match: 11.

The CDR3 reads CSVVGLADQSTDTQYF. DNA of the CDR3: TGCAGCGTTGTTGGACTAGCGGACCAAAGCACAGATACGCAGTATTTT. The genes are TRBV29-1 and TRBJ2-3; 10 nucleotides align to TRBD2. V was pared by 4 bases and J by 0 bases, with 7 bases of the junction left unmatched. Germline CDR1 reads SQVTM; CDR2 reads ANQGSEA. The CDR3 is 16 amino acids.

This sequence joins TRBV6-6 and TRBJ2-1; 8 nucleotides agree with TRBD2. V was clipped by 2 bases and J by 13 bases; unmatched bases: 7. The germline CDR1 and CDR2 sequences are MNHNY and SVGAGI (reference sequence). This CDR3 has 13 residues. This chain's CDR3 is CASSYQLADHQFF. The DNA of the CDR3 is TGTGCCAGCAGTTACCAACTAGCGGACCACCAGTTCTTC.

This chain links TRBV10-3 with TRBJ2-7; TRBD1 agrees at 7 bases. CDR1 is ENHRY, CDR2 SYGVKD, per germline. J gave up 2 bases and V 3 bases, and 1 base lay outside the gene matches. The CDR3 runs to 13 residues. CDR3 nucleotide sequence: TGTGCCATCAGTGAAACAGGGGCCTACGAGCAGTACTTC. Its protein is CAISETGAYEQYF.

The chain links TRBV27 to TRBJ2-5; 11 nucleotides match TRBD2. Trimming took 3 bases from V and 1 from J; bases not matched to a gene: 4. There are 16 residues in the CDR3. In germline, CDR1 is MNHEY, CDR2 SMNVEV (reference sequence). The CDR3 is CASSFQLAGGQETQYF. DNA for the CDR3: TGTGCCAGCAGTTTTCAGCTAGCGGGAGGCCAAGAGACCCAGTACTTC.

There are a few counts of this clone. V is TRBV19 and J is TRBJ1-5; TRBD1 is a possible D gene (6 bases). The germline V gene has CDR1 LNHDA and CDR2 SQIVND (reference sequence). The V gene lost 0 bases and the J gene lost 0 bases, with 18 bases spanning the gap. The CDR3 runs 19 residues. CDR3 loop: CASSIDPRDISYSNQPQHF. The DNA of the CDR3 is TGTGCCAGTAGTATAGATCCCCGGGACATATCTTATAGCAATCAGCCCCAGCATTTT.

This clone appeared a single time. This rearrangement joins TRBV6-5 to TRBJ2-7; 11 bases match TRBD2. This CDR3 is built from 16 residues. Germline V lookup: CDR1 MNHEY, CDR2 SVGAGI. V shed 0 bases, J shed 7 bases, and the junction held 8 bases outside the gene matches. This CDR3 reads CASSYSSTLAGVEQYF. DNA for the CDR3: TGTGCCAGCAGTTACTCTAGTACACTAGCGGGGGTAGAGCAGTACTTC.

The CDR3 sequence is CASSAGWNTEAFF. The DNA for the CDR3 is TGTGCCAGCAGCGCAGGGTGGAACACTGAAGCTTTCTTT. The chain links TRBV6-6 to TRBJ1-1, with a tentative D call TRBD1 (5 bases). This CDR3 region has 13 residues. V dropped 6 bases and J dropped 1 base, with 9 bases sitting between them. Germline CDR1 reads MNHNY; CDR2 reads SVGAGI (reference sequence).

The chain carries TRBV5-1 and TRBJ2-7, with D possibly matching TRBD1 (6 bases). The V gene's germline CDR1 is SGHRS and CDR2 YFSETQ. This CDR3 region has 14 residues. The V end lost 4 bases, the J end lost 2 bases, and 13 bases lay between the germline ends. The CDR3, as DNA: TGCGCCAGCAGCCCGCGACAGGCTACCTACGAGCAGTACTTC. Protein: CASSPRQATYEQYF.

The chain recombines TRBV19 with TRBJ2-7, with 13 bases lining up with TRBD2. CDR3 length: 17 residues. V gave up 4 bases and J gave up 5 bases; unmatched junction bases: 11. From germline, CDR1 is LNHDA and CDR2 SQIVND (reference sequence). The CDR3 sequence is CASSTGLAGPPRDEQYF. The DNA for the CDR3 is TGTGCCAGTAGTACGGGACTAGCGGGACCACCGCGGGACGAGCAGTACTTC.

The chain links TRBV9 to TRBJ1-2; D perhaps matches TRBD1 (5 bases). Per germline, CDR1 SGDLS and CDR2 YYNGEE. The CDR3 covers 14 residues. With 4 bases removed from V and 5 bases from J, the gap between germline ends came to 15 bases. CDR3 DNA sequence: TGTGCCAGCAGCCTAGGGGTTCGGGATTATGGCTACACCTTC. It is translated as CASSLGVRDYGYTF.

This rearrangement joins TRBV7-3 to TRBJ2-1; 9 positions agree with TRBD2. Germline lookup yields CDR1 SGHTA and CDR2 FQGTGA. The V gene end was trimmed by 4 bases and the J gene end by 6 bases; junction bases not matched to a gene: 7. This CDR3 spans 15 amino acids. CDR3 sequence (DNA): TGTGCCAGCAGCTCAGTGGCGGGGGGGGTCAATGAGCAGTTCTTC. It specifies CASSSVAGGVNEQFF.

This clone was counted only a few times. The chain joins TRBV15 to TRBJ1-5, with D possibly TRBD1 on 5 matching bases. This CDR3 comprises 16 residues. Germline lookup yields CDR1 LNHNV and CDR2 YYDKDF (reference sequence). The V and J ends lost 0 bases and 2 bases respectively, with 11 bases between them. The CDR3 region is CATSRDRGGGNQPQHF. Written as DNA, the CDR3 is TGTGCCACCAGCAGAGATAGGGGAGGGGGCAATCAGCCCCAGCATTTT.

The genes are TRBV15 and TRBJ1-1; D possibly corresponds to TRBD1 (6 bases). The CDR3 is made up of 14 amino acids. Germline V gives CDR1 LNHNV, CDR2 YYDKDF (reference sequence). Trimming shortened V by 0 bases and J by 11 bases, and 16 bases separated the two germline ends. In DNA, the CDR3 is TGTGCCACCAGCAGAGACCCCGGACAGCTAATGGCTTTCTTT. Protein product: CATSRDPGQLMAFF.

V is TRBV7-2 and J is TRBJ2-2; weak D call: TRBD2 (5 bases). V was trimmed by 5 bases and J by 0 bases, leaving 19 bases between them. CDR1 SGHTA and CDR2 FQGNSA come from the germline V gene. The CDR3 runs to 18 residues. In nucleotides, the CDR3 is TGTGCCAGCAGCCCCAACTTGGGAGCGAGGCCGAACACCGGGGAGCTGTTTTTT. Its protein product is CASSPNLGARPNTGELFF.

This clone was counted only a few times. The germline gene is not matched at one end of the junction; a read error may be the cause. V is TRBV11-3 and J is TRBJ1-1; 7 bases agree with TRBD1. Germline V gene sequence: CDR1 SGHNT, CDR2 YENEEA. The length of the CDR3 is 13 residues. The CDR3 coding sequence is TGTGCCAGCAGCGTCGAACTCACAGGGGAAGCTTGCTTT. Protein: CASSVELTGEACF.

CDR3 protein: CSVEFATGRDEQFF. CDR3 bases: TGCAGCGTTGAGTTTGCCACAGGCCGGGATGAGCAGTTCTTC. This rearrangement joins TRBV29-1 to TRBJ2-1, with D perhaps TRBD1 (5 bases). Trimming took 3 bases from V and 8 from J, leaving 17 bases between them. This CDR3 is 14 amino acids long. Germline V gene data show CDR1 as SQVTM and CDR2 as ANQGSEA.

V is TRBV18 and J is TRBJ1-4; D uncertain. Germline V gene data show CDR1 as KGHSH and CDR2 as LQKENI. The V end lost 2 bases, the J end lost 15 bases, and 19 bases lay between the germline ends. The CDR3 runs to 14 residues. CDR3 sequence: CASSPKEGGGGLFF. The CDR3 coding sequence is TGTGCCAGCTCACCAAAAGAGGGCGGCGGTGGTTTGTTTTTT.

The chain uses TRBV6-5 and TRBJ1-5, with 8 bases matching TRBD1. The germline V gene encodes CDR1 MNHEY and CDR2 SVGAGI. Trimming removed 4 bases from V and 3 bases from J; junction bases left unmatched: 5. CDR3 length: 15 residues. The chain's CDR3 is CASSSTGGNNQPQHF. CDR3 nucleotides: TGTGCCAGCAGTTCTACAGGGGGGAACAATCAGCCCCAGCATTTT.